The clone carrying this TCR beta chain was observed a handful of times. The data originate from a study of T-cell memory formation after mild COVID-19. TCRdb re-derived calls from the 5' RACE reads in MiXCR, one entry per CDR3 protein. The sample has some 82,000 distinct CDR3 sequences; 9.5% to 15% are singletons. Trimming took 0 bases from V and 8 from J, leaving 19 bases between them. Per the germline V gene, CDR1 is LNHDA and CDR2 is SQIVND (reference sequence). This CDR3 region has 16 residues. J is TRBJ1-2 and V is TRBV19, with D hard to call. This TCR derives from a man aged 18 to 30 who had mild COVID-19 (a few samples of this study predate the infection). Cell type and time point are not known. The sample comprised PBMCs or a T cell subset sorted from them (not recorded which). This chain's CDR3 is CASSIDKRGLSLGYTF. In DNA form, the CDR3 reads TGTGCCAGTAGTATAGATAAGAGAGGACTGTCCTTGGGCTACACCTTC.